These 24 T cell receptor beta chains were all obtained from the same sample, sequenced in a study of beta chain features in type 1 diabetes. Study observations and caveats: TCRB CDR3s from Type 1 diabetes patients were moderately but significantly shorter in all four CD4+ subsets.

The isolated RNA, all of it, was reverse transcribed, so expressed TCRB transcripts were what got sequenced. TCRdb's table, derived via immunoSEQ multiplex PCR, lists solely in-frame clones and lacks some. The data contain some 700,000 clones, roughly 13% of them seen just once; the ten biggest clones take up 0.022%. These TCRs' antigens remain unknown. The specimen sequenced was naive CD4+ T cells from blood. The receptor set was obtained from a man between 18 and 29 years old with type 1 diabetes.

Only a few counts were recorded for this clone. The chain joins TRBV5-1 to TRBJ2-4, with TRBD1 matching 7 bases. The CDR3 loop spans 15 amino acids. Germline V gene sequence: CDR1 SGHRS, CDR2 YFSETQ. With V trimmed by 5 bases and J by 0 bases, 5 bases remained unmatched. The CDR3 here is CASSYRGQAKNIQYF. The DNA of the CDR3 is TGCGCCAGCAGTTACAGGGGTCAAGCCAAAAACATTCAGTACTTC.

This chain uses TRBV18 with TRBJ2-1, with TRBD1 identical over 8 bases. CDR1 and CDR2 from the germline V gene are KGHSH and LQKENI. V lost 2 bases and J lost 10; bases outside the gene matches: 4. The CDR3 loop spans 13 amino acids. The CDR3 nucleotides are TGTGCCAGCTCACCAAAAGGGACAGGCGAGCAGTTCTTC. It yields the protein CASSPKGTGEQFF.

This clone was picked up a small number of times. J is TRBJ1-5 and V is TRBV28, with D unclear. V lost 4 bases, J lost 3 bases, and 7 bases lay in between. Per the germline V gene, CDR1 is MDHEN and CDR2 is SYDVKM. The CDR3 sequence is 13 residues long. CDR3 nucleotide sequence: TGTGCCAGCAGTTCAGGTTTCAATCAGCCCCAGCATTTT. Its translation is CASSSGFNQPQHF.

This chain uses TRBV5-1 with TRBJ1-5; no clear D. Germline lookup yields CDR1 SGHRS and CDR2 YFSETQ. V was trimmed by 8 bases and J by 2 bases, leaving 14 bases between them. CDR3 length equals 14 residues. The CDR3 is CARHPTGGNQPQHF. CDR3 coding DNA: TGCGCCAGGCACCCTACCGGGGGCAATCAGCCCCAGCATTTT.

This clone was detected only a few times. The chain combines TRBV30 with TRBJ1-5; the D is unclear. V was pared by 4 bases and J by 1 base, with 11 bases between. The CDR3 runs 14 residues. The V gene's germline CDR1 is GTSNPN and CDR2 SVGIG (reference sequence). CDR3 in amino acids: CAWKGRISNQPQHF. The DNA of the CDR3 is TGTGCCTGGAAGGGCAGGATCAGCAATCAGCCCCAGCATTTT. Combining the CDR3 with reference TRBV30 and TRBJ1-5 gives the whole variable domain SQTIHQWPATLVQPVGSPLSLECTVEGTSNPNLYWYRQAAGRGLQLLFYSVGIGQISSEVPQNLSASRPQDRQFILSSKKLLLSDSGFYLCAWKGRISNQPQHFGDGTRLSIL.

CDR3 nucleotides: TGCAGCTTCCTCCTGAACACTGAAGCTTTCTTT. It specifies CSFLLNTEAFF. This chain joins TRBV20-1 and TRBJ1-1; D not resolved. Germline CDR1 reads DFQATT; CDR2 reads SNEGSKA (reference sequence). The CDR3 runs 11 residues.

This clone was counted a few times. A junction end diverges from the germline sequence, so it may reflect a read error. The rearrangement links TRBV7-9 to TRBJ2-3, with 9 positions matching TRBD1. This CDR3 is 15 amino acids long. The germline V gene has CDR1 SEHNR and CDR2 FQNEAQ (reference sequence). CDR3 nucleotide sequence: TGTGCCAGCACCTTACAGGGGGCCCCCACAGATACGCAGTATTTT. It yields the protein CASTLQGAPTDTQYF.

This clone occurred a few times. The chain carries TRBV7-6 and TRBJ2-3, with D perhaps matching TRBD1 (6 bases). This CDR3 is 16 amino acids long. V shed 5 bases and J shed 0 bases, with 15 bases lying between them. The germline CDR1 and CDR2 sequences are SGHVS and FNYEAQ. The CDR3 protein is CASSPLVGASTDTQYF. Written as DNA, the CDR3 is TGTGCCAGCAGCCCCCTTGTGGGGGCTAGCACAGATACGCAGTATTTT. The variable domain in full, completed from reference TRBV7-6 and TRBJ2-3, reads GAGVSQSPRYKVTKRGQDVALRCDPISGHVSLYWYRQALGQGPEFLTYFNYEAQQDKSGLPNDRFSAERPEGSISTLTIQRTEQRDSAMYRCASSPLVGASTDTQYFGPGTRLTVL.

The chain employs TRBV18 and TRBJ2-7; D gene uncertain. The V gene's germline CDR1 is KGHSH and CDR2 LQKENI. The ends were cut back, 5 bases at V and 6 bases at J, with 20 bases in the middle. This CDR3 has 15 residues. The CDR3 loop reads CASSTVGLGPSEQYF. CDR3 nucleotide sequence: TGTGCCAGCTCAACCGTCGGGTTGGGTCCGTCCGAGCAGTACTTC.

Concerning this clone itself: The same CDR3 is also encoded by other DNA sequences in this sample. The chain recombines TRBV5-6 with TRBJ1-2; D gene unclear. The CDR3 covers 14 residues. Trimming shortened V by 0 bases and J by 2 bases, and 8 bases separated the two germline ends. Germline loops: CDR1 SGHDT, CDR2 YYEEEE. The CDR3 sequence is CASSLGQPNYGYTF. Here the CDR3 DNA reads TGTGCCAGCAGCTTGGGGCAGCCGAACTATGGCTACACCTTC.

This clone was observed a handful of times. The V gene is TRBV5-6, the J gene TRBJ1-5; D is perhaps TRBD1 (5 bases). V was pared by 0 bases and J by 1 base, with 8 bases between. The germline V gene has CDR1 SGHDT and CDR2 YYEEEE. The CDR3 runs 15 residues. CDR3 in amino acids: CASSLGQLSNQPQHF. For the CDR3, the DNA is TGTGCCAGCAGCTTGGGACAGCTGAGCAATCAGCCCCAGCATTTT.

The chain couples TRBV18 to TRBJ2-3, with 7 bases fitting TRBD2. V lost 3 bases and J lost 0; bases outside the gene matches: 6. The germline CDR1 and CDR2 sequences are KGHSH and LQKENI. The CDR3 totals 16 residues. CDR3 loop: CASSPGLAESTDTQYF. CDR3 DNA: TGTGCCAGCTCACCGGGTCTAGCGGAAAGCACAGATACGCAGTATTTT. Complete variable domain (other parts from reference TRBV18 and TRBJ2-3): NAGVMQNPRHLVRRRGQEARLRCSPMKGHSHVYWYRQLPEEGLKFMVYLQKENIIDESGMPKERFSAEFPKEGPSILRIQQVVRGDSAAYFCASSPGLAESTDTQYFGPGTRLTVL.

V usage is TRBV28 and J usage is TRBJ1-5; D remains unclear. Per germline, CDR1 MDHEN and CDR2 SYDVKM. Trimming left V 6 bases short and J 9 bases short, with 12 bases between. CDR3 length: 12 residues. The CDR3 spells CASSPSLMPQHF. The CDR3, as DNA: TGTGCCAGCAGCCCCTCATTAATGCCCCAGCATTTT. Looking up the rest from reference TRBV28 and TRBJ1-5 gives the full variable domain: DVKVTQSSRYLVKRTGEKVFLECVQDMDHENMFWYRQDPGLGLRLIYFSYDVKMKEKGDIPEGYSVSREKKERFSLILESASTNQTSMYLCASSPSLMPQHFGDGTRLSIL.

This clone was counted between two and nine times. The rearrangement uses TRBV7-2 and TRBJ1-3, with D maybe TRBD1 (6 bases). Between the trimmed V and J ends, which lost 1 base and 3 bases, there was a span of 10 bases. Germline V gene lookup returns CDR1 SGHTA and CDR2 FQGNSA. This CDR3 spans 15 amino acids. The CDR3 spells CASSLGPGVGNTIYF. DNA for the CDR3: TGTGCCAGCAGCTTAGGTCCAGGGGTTGGAAACACCATATATTTT.

The chain combines TRBV29-1 with TRBJ1-1; D unclear. Between the trimmed V and J ends, which lost 4 bases and 1 base, there was a span of 7 bases. The CDR3 contains 12 residues. CDR1 is SQVTM, CDR2 ANQGSEA, per germline. The CDR3 protein is CSVAFGNTEAFF. Here the CDR3 DNA reads TGCAGCGTTGCGTTCGGGAACACTGAAGCTTTCTTT.

V usage is TRBV4-2 and J usage is TRBJ1-6; D is perhaps TRBD1 (6 bases). In germline, CDR1 is LGHNA, CDR2 YNFKEQ. V was pared by 1 base and J by 5 bases, with 12 bases between. The CDR3 is 16 residues long. The CDR3 coding sequence is TGTGCCAGCAGCCAAGCCGAACAGGGAAATAATTCACCCCTCCACTTT. It is translated as CASSQAEQGNNSPLHF.

The chain combines TRBV19 with TRBJ2-6; D remains ambiguous. The CDR3 loop spans 16 amino acids. Trimming stripped 3 bases from V and 0 bases from J, with 9 bases between. Germline-derived CDR1 and CDR2 are LNHDA and SQIVND (reference sequence). The CDR3 sequence is CASSILWVSGANVLTF. In nucleotides, the CDR3 is TGTGCCAGTAGTATTCTCTGGGTCTCTGGGGCCAACGTCCTGACTTTC. Full variable domain (missing parts from reference TRBV19 and TRBJ2-6): DGGITQSPKYLFRKEGQNVTLSCEQNLNHDAMYWYRQDPGQGLRLIYYSQIVNDFQKGDIAEGYSVSREKKESFPLTVTSAQKNPTAFYLCASSILWVSGANVLTFGAGSRLTVL.

This clone showed up just once. The genes are TRBV9 and TRBJ2-1; 8 nucleotides agree with TRBD2. The germline V gene has CDR1 SGDLS and CDR2 YYNGEE. Trimming took 2 bases from V and 4 from J; bases not matched to a gene: 5. The CDR3 is 15 amino acids. The CDR3 protein is CASSVQASGYNEQFF. CDR3 DNA: TGTGCCAGCAGCGTGCAGGCTAGCGGGTACAATGAGCAGTTCTTC.

V gene TRBV7-2 combines with J gene TRBJ2-7; TRBD2 matches at 8 bases. This CDR3 has 15 amino acids. Germline CDR1 SGHTA, CDR2 FQGNSA. V gave up 5 bases and J gave up 1 base; unmatched junction bases: 7. CDR3 in amino acids: CASSRLAGNSYEQYF. The CDR3 DNA follows: TGTGCCAGCAGCCGATTAGCGGGGAATTCCTACGAGCAGTACTTC.

The CDR3, as DNA: TGTGCCAGCGCGCGCGGGGCCTACAATGAGCAGTTCTTC. Residues: CASARGAYNEQFF. The chain employs TRBV6-6 and TRBJ2-1; D may be TRBD2 (6 bases). Germline CDR1 is MNHNY and CDR2 is SVGAGI (reference sequence). The CDR3 is made up of 13 amino acids. The ends were cut back, 8 bases at V and 2 bases at J, with 10 bases in the middle.

This chain uses TRBV5-1 with TRBJ1-2; D ambiguous. This CDR3 has 13 residues. Germline lookup yields CDR1 SGHRS and CDR2 YFSETQ. Trimming took off 4 bases at V and 8 bases at J, with 15 bases between the two ends. CDR3 amino acids: CASSPQGGEGYTF. DNA of the CDR3: TGCGCCAGCAGCCCCCAAGGCGGAGAGGGCTACACCTTC.

A few counts support this clone. This rearrangement joins TRBV25-1 to TRBJ2-3, with D hard to call. CDR1 is MGHDK and CDR2 is SYGVNS in the germline V gene. V dropped 1 base and J dropped 6 bases, with 8 bases sitting between them. The CDR3 has 13 amino acids. The CDR3 here is CASSEWPVDTQYF. The CDR3 region has the DNA TGTGCCAGCAGTGAATGGCCAGTCGATACGCAGTATTTT.

V gene TRBV2 combines with J gene TRBJ2-2, with a tentative D call TRBD2 (5 bases). Trimming removed 8 bases from V and 1 base from J, with 14 bases in between. The CDR3 loop spans 15 amino acids. Per the germline V gene, CDR1 is SNHLY and CDR2 is FYNNEI. The DNA of the CDR3 is TGTGCCAGCCCTAAGGGTGCGGGGAACACCGGGGAGCTGTTTTTT. Its translation is CASPKGAGNTGELFF.

This chain connects TRBV7-9 to TRBJ1-4; D unresolved. Germline CDR1 reads SEHNR; CDR2 reads FQNEAQ (reference sequence). V was trimmed by 5 bases and J by 8 bases, leaving 15 bases between them. The CDR3 is 14 amino acids. CDR3 sequence: CASSTGLTGEKLFF. In DNA, the CDR3 is TGTGCCAGCAGCACGGGCCTCACGGGGGAAAAACTGTTTTTT. The full variable domain, rest sourced from reference TRBV7-9 and TRBJ1-4, is DTGVSQNPRHKITKRGQNVTFRCDPISEHNRLYWYRQTLGQGPEFLTYFQNEAQLEKSRLLSDRFSAERPKGSFSTLEIQRTEQGDSAMYLCASSTGLTGEKLFFGSGTQLSVL.